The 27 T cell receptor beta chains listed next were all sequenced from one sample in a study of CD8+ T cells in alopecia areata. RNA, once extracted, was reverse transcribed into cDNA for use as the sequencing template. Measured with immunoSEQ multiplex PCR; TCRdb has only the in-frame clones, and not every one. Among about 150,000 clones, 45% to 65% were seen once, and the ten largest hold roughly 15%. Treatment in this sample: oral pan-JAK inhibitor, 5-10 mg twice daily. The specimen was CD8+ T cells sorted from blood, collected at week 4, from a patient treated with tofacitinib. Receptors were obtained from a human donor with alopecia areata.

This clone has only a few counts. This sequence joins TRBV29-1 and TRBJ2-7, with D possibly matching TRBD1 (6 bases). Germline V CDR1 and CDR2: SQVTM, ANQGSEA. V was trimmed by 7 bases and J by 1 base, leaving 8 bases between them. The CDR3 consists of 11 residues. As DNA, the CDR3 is TGCAGCGCTGGACAGTCCTACGAGCAGTACTTC. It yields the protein CSAGQSYEQYF.

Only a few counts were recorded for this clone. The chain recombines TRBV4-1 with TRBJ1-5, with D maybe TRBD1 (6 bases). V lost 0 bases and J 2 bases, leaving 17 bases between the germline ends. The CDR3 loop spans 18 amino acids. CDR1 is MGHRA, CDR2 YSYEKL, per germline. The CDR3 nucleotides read TGCGCCAGCAGCCAAGATCCGCCGACAGGAGAGGGCAATCAGCCCCAGCATTTT. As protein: CASSQDPPTGEGNQPQHF.

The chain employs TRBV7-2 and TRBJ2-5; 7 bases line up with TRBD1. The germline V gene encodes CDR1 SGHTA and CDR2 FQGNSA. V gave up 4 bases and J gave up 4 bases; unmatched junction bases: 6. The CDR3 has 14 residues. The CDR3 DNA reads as TGTGCCAGCAGCTCTGGCTGGACAGGAGAGACCCAGTACTTC. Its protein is CASSSGWTGETQYF.

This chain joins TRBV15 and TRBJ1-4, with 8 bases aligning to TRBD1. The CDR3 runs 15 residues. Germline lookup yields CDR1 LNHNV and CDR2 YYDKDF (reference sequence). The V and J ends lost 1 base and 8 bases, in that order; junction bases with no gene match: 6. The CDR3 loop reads CATSRATGGEEKLFF. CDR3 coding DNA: TGTGCCACCAGCAGAGCTACAGGGGGAGAGGAAAAACTGTTTTTT.

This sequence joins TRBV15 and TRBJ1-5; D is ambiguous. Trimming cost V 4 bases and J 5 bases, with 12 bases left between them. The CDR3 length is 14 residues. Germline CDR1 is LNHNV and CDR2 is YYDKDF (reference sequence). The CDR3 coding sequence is TGTGCCACCAGCATGAGTAGGGAGGATCAGCCCCAGCATTTT. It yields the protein CATSMSREDQPQHF. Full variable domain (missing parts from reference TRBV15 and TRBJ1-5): DAMVIQNPRYQVTQFGKPVTLSCSQTLNHNVMYWYQQKSSQAPKLLFHYYDKDFNNEADTPDNFQSRRPNTSFCFLDIRSPGLGDTAMYLCATSMSREDQPQHFGDGTRLSIL.

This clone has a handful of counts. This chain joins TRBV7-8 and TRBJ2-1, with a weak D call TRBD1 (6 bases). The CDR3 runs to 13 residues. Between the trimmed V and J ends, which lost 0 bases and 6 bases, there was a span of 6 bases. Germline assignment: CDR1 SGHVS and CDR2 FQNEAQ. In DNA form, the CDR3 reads TGTGCCAGCAGCTTAGCAGGGGGCAATGAGCAGTTCTTC. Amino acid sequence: CASSLAGGNEQFF.

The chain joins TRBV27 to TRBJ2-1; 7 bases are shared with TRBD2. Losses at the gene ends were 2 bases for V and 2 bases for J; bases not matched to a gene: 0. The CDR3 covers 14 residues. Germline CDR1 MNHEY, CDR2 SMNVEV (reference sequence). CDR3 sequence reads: CASSLAGAYNEQFF. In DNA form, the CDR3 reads TGTGCCAGCAGTTTAGCGGGGGCCTACAATGAGCAGTTCTTC.

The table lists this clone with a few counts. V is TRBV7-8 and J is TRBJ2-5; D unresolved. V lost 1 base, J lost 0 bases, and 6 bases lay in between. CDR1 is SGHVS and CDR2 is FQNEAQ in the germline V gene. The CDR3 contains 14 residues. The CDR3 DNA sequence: TGTGCCAGCAGCTTAGTTGGGTACCAAGAGACCCAGTACTTC. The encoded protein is CASSLVGYQETQYF.

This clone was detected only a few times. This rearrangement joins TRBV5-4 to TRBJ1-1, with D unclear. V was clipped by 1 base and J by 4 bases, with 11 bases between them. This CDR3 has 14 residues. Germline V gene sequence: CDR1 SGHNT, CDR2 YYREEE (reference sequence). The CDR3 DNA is TGTGCCAGCAGCTTGAGGACCAACCCCACTGAAGCTTTCTTT. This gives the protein CASSLRTNPTEAFF.

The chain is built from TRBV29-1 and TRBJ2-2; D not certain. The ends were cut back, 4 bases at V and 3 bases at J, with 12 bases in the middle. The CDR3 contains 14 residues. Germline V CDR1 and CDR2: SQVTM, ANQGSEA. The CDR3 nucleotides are TGCAGCGTTGCAGGTGGATTGGACACCGGGGAGCTGTTTTTT. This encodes CSVAGGLDTGELFF.

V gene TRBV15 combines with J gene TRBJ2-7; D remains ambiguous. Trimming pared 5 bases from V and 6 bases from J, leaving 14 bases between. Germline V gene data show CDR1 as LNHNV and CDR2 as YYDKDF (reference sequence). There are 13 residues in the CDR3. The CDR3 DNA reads TGTGCCACCAGCGACTTGGCAGGTTCCGAGCAGTACTTC. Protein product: CATSDLAGSEQYF.

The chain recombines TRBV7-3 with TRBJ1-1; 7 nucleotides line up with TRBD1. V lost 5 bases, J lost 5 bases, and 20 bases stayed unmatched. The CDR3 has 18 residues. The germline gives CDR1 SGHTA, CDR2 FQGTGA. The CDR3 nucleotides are TGTGCCAGCAGCCATACCCCCCGAGGGGGCGGGGAGGGGACTGAAGCTTTCTTT. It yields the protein CASSHTPRGGGEGTEAFF.

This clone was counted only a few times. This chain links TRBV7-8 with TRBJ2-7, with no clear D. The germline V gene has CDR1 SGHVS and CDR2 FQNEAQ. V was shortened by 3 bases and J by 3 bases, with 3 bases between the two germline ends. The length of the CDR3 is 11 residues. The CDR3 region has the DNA TGTGCCAGCAGCTTGAGCTACGAGCAGTACTTC. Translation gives CASSLSYEQYF.

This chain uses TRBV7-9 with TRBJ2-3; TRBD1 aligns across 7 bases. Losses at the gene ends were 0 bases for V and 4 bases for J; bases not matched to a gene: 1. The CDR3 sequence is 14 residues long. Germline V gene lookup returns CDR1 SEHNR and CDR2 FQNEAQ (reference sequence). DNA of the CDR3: TGTGCCAGCAGCTTAGCAGGGGGCGCAGATACGCAGTATTTT. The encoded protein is CASSLAGGADTQYF.

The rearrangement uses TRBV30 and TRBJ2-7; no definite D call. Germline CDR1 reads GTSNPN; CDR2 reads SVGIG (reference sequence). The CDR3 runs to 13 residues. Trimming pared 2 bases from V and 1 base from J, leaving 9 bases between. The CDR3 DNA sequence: TGTGCCTGGAGTTCCGGAGTTTCCTACGAGCAGTACTTC. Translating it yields CAWSSGVSYEQYF. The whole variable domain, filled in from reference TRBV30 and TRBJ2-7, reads SQTIHQWPATLVQPVGSPLSLECTVEGTSNPNLYWYRQAAGRGLQLLFYSVGIGQISSEVPQNLSASRPQDRQFILSSKKLLLSDSGFYLCAWSSGVSYEQYFGPGTRLTVT.

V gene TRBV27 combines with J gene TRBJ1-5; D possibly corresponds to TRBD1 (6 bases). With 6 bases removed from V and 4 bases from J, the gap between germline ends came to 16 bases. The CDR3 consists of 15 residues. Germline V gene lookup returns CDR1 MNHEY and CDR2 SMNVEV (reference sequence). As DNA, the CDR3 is TGTGCCAGCAGAAGGACCGGGACAACAAATCAGCCCCAGCATTTT. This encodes CASRRTGTTNQPQHF.

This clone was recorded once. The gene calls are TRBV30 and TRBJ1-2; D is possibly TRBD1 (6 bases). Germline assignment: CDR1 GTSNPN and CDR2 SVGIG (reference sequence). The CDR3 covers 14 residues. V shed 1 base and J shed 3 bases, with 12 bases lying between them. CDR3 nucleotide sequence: TGTGCCTGGAGTGCCCCACAGGGTGACTATGGCTACACCTTC. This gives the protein CAWSAPQGDYGYTF.

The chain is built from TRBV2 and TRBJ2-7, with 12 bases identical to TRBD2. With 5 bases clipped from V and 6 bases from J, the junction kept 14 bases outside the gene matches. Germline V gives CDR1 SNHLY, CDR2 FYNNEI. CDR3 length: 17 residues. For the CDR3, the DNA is TGTGCCAGCAGTTCTCGAGAGACTAGCGGGGGTCTCCGCGAGCAGTACTTC. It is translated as CASSSRETSGGLREQYF.

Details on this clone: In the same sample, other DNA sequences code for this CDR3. CDR3 sequence reads: CASSYSIDYGYTF. The CDR3 coding sequence is TGTGCCAGCAGTTACTCGATCGACTATGGCTACACCTTC. This chain joins TRBV6-5 and TRBJ1-2; no definite D call. The CDR3 contains 13 residues. V lost 0 bases to trimming and J lost 3 bases, with 5 bases between them. The germline CDR1 and CDR2 sequences are MNHEY and SVGAGI.

For the CDR3, the DNA is TGTGCCAGCAGCTCAGTGGGGGGCCAGGGGACAGATACGCAGTATTTT. It codes for CASSSVGGQGTDTQYF. The gene calls are TRBV7-3 and TRBJ2-3; D tentatively fits TRBD1 or TRBD2 (6 bases each). V was shortened by 4 bases and J by 3 bases, with 17 bases between the two germline ends. The CDR3 contains 16 residues. Germline CDR1 SGHTA, CDR2 FQGTGA.

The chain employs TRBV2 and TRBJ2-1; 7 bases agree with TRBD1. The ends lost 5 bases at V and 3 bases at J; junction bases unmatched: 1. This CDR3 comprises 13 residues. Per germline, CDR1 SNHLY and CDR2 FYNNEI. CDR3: CASSRDSYNEQFF. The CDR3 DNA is TGTGCCAGCAGTCGGGACAGCTACAATGAGCAGTTCTTC.

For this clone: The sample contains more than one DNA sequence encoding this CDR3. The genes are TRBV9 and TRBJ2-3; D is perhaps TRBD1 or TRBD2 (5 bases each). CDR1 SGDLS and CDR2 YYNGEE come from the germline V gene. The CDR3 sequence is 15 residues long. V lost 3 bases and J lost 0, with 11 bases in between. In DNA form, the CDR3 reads TGTGCCAGCAGCGGAGGGGCAGTTAGCACAGATACGCAGTATTTT. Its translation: CASSGGAVSTDTQYF. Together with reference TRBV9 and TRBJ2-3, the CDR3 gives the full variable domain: DSGVTQTPKHLITATGQRVTLRCSPRSGDLSVYWYQQSLDQGLQFLIQYYNGEERAKGNILERFSAQQFPDLHSELNLSSLELGDSALYFCASSGGAVSTDTQYFGPGTRLTVL.

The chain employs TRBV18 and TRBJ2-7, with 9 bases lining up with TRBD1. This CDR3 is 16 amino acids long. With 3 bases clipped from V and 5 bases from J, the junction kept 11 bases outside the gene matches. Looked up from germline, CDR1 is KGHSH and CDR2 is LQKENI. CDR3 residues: CASSPSAGTGSHEQYF. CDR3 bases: TGTGCCAGCTCACCTAGCGCCGGGACAGGGAGCCACGAGCAGTACTTC.

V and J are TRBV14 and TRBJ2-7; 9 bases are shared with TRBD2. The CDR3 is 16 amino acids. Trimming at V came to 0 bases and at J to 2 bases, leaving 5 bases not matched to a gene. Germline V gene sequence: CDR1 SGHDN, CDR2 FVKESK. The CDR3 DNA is TGTGCCAGCAGCCAAGATGGGCTAGCGGGAACCTACGAGCAGTACTTC. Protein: CASSQDGLAGTYEQYF.

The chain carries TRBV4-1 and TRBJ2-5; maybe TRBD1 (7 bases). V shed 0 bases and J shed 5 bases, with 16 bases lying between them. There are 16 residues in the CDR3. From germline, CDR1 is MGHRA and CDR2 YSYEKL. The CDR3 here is CASSQDEQGGWETQYF. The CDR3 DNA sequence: TGCGCCAGCAGCCAAGATGAGCAGGGGGGTTGGGAGACCCAGTACTTC.

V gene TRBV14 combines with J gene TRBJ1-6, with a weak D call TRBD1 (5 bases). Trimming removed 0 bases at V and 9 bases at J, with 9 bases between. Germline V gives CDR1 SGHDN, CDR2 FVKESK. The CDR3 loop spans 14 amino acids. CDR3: CASSQEGLSSPLHF. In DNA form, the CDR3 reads TGTGCCAGCAGCCAAGAGGGGCTAAGTTCACCCCTCCACTTT.

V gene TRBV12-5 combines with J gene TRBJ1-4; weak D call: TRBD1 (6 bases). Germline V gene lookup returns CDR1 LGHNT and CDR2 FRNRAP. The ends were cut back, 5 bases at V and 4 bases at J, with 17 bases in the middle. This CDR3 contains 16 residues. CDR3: CASGTPTGGHNEKLFF. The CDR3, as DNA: TGTGCTAGTGGTACGCCCACCGGGGGCCATAATGAAAAACTGTTTTTT. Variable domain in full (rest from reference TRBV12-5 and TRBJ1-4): DARVTQTPRHKVTEMGQEVTMRCQPILGHNTVFWYRQTMMQGLELLAYFRNRAPLDDSGMPKDRFSAEMPDATLATLKIQPSEPRDSAVYFCASGTPTGGHNEKLFFGSGTQLSVL.